These T cell receptor beta chains were read from a single sample in a study of blood T cell repertoires in COVID-19. Profiling relied on immunoSEQ multiplex PCR, and the TCRdb table lists in-frame clones only, not all of them. This sample has over 15,000 clones, with 80% to 90% found just once. Sequenced sample: peripheral blood. All receptors come from a man aged 65 to 85 in a cohort sampled during active COVID-19. Each CDR3 is given with its conserved first and last residue. D genes are given only for firm matches. Not all rows give a size; the values are once, few, many and, for expanded clones, a class.

V	D	size	length	J	CDR3	DNA
TRBV6-5	.	.	16	TRBJ2-7	CASSYGGRAFYYEQYF	TGTGCCAGCAGTTACGGGGGCAGGGCCTTCTACTACGAGCAGTACTTC
TRBV5-1	.	.	14	TRBJ2-2	CASSLVGFTGELFF	TGCGCCAGCAGCTTGGTCGGTTTCACCGGGGAGCTGTTTTTT
TRBV4-1	TRBD1	.	14	TRBJ2-1	CASSQETGGLRTVF	TGCGCCAGCAGCCAAGAGACAGGGGGCCTCCGCACGGTCTTC
TRBV6-6	TRBD1	.	18	TRBJ2-2	CASTRSLPTGGNTGELFF	TGTGCCAGCACCCGATCGCTTCCGACAGGGGGTAACACCGGGGAGCTGTTTTTT
TRBV25-1	TRBD2	once	15	TRBJ2-1	CASSRASGTYNEQFF	TGTGCCAGCAGTAGGGCTAGCGGGACCTACAATGAGCAGTTCTTC
TRBV6-5	TRBD2	once	14	TRBJ2-1	CASSRASGPNEQFF	TGTGCCAGCAGTAGGGCTAGCGGTCCCAATGAGCAGTTCTTC
TRBV6-2/TRBV6-3	.	.	11	TRBJ1-1	CASSQGSEAFF	TGTGCCAGCAGTCAGGGGTCTGAAGCTTTCTTT
TRBV30	.	.	14	TRBJ1-2	CAWSLNRDNYGYTF	TGTGCCTGGAGTTTAAACAGGGATAACTATGGCTACACCTTC
TRBV4-3	.	.	14	TRBJ2-7	CASSQEGEDYEQYF	TGCGCCAGCAGCCAAGAGGGGGAGGACTACGAGCAGTACTTC
TRBV19	.	.	16	TRBJ1-2	CASNGSRDKRSDGYTF	TGTGCCAGTAATGGGAGTAGGGACAAGAGGTCCGATGGCTACACCTTC
TRBV5-5	TRBD1	.	15	TRBJ2-6	CASSPTGDGANVLTF	TGTGCCAGCAGCCCTACAGGGGACGGGGCCAACGTCCTGACTTTC
TRBV5-1	.	.	14	TRBJ1-4	CASSLGGWNEKLFF	TGCGCCAGCAGCTTGGGGGGCTGGAATGAAAAACTGTTTTTT
TRBV7-2	TRBD1	.	17	TRBJ1-6	CASSFSRGQFSGSPLHF	TGTGCCAGCAGCTTTTCGAGGGGGCAGTTTTCCGGTTCACCCCTCCACTTT
TRBV30	.	.	15	TRBJ2-6	CAWSVLFSGANVLTF	TGTGCCTGGAGTGTACTCTTCTCTGGGGCCAACGTCCTGACTTTC